This T cell receptor beta chain was documented in a study of post-analysis software for immune sequencing data. General observations from the study: A handful of TRBV segments appeared more often in patients than in controls, and TRBV5-6, TRBV5-1 and TRBV20-1 were among these.

V shed 5 bases and J shed 4 bases, with 15 bases lying between them. Germline CDR1 reads SGHRS; CDR2 reads YFSETQ. The CDR3 spans 14 residues. cDNA libraries of TCR beta carried unique molecular identifiers. From the PCR reads, TCRdb called clonotypes with MiXCR, one entry per CDR3 protein. The sample has 550,000 to 700,000 distinct CDR3 sequences; around 44% are singletons. This clonotype was detected ten times or more. Its specificity is unknown. The chain joins TRBV5-1 to TRBJ2-5; D unclear. The sequence derives from a girl aged 10 to 17 with multiple sclerosis. The sequenced sample was blood. CDR3 amino acids: CASRTDAVSETQYF. CDR3 sequence (DNA): TGCGCCAGCAGAACAGACGCCGTATCAGAGACCCAGTACTTC. The entire variable domain, with the rest obtained from reference TRBV5-1 and TRBJ2-5, is as follows: KAGVTQTPRYLIKTRGQQVTLSCSPISGHRSVSWYQQTPGQGLQFLFEYFSETQRNKGNFPGRFSGRQFSNSRSEMNVSTLELGDSALYLCASRTDAVSETQYFGPGTRLLVL.